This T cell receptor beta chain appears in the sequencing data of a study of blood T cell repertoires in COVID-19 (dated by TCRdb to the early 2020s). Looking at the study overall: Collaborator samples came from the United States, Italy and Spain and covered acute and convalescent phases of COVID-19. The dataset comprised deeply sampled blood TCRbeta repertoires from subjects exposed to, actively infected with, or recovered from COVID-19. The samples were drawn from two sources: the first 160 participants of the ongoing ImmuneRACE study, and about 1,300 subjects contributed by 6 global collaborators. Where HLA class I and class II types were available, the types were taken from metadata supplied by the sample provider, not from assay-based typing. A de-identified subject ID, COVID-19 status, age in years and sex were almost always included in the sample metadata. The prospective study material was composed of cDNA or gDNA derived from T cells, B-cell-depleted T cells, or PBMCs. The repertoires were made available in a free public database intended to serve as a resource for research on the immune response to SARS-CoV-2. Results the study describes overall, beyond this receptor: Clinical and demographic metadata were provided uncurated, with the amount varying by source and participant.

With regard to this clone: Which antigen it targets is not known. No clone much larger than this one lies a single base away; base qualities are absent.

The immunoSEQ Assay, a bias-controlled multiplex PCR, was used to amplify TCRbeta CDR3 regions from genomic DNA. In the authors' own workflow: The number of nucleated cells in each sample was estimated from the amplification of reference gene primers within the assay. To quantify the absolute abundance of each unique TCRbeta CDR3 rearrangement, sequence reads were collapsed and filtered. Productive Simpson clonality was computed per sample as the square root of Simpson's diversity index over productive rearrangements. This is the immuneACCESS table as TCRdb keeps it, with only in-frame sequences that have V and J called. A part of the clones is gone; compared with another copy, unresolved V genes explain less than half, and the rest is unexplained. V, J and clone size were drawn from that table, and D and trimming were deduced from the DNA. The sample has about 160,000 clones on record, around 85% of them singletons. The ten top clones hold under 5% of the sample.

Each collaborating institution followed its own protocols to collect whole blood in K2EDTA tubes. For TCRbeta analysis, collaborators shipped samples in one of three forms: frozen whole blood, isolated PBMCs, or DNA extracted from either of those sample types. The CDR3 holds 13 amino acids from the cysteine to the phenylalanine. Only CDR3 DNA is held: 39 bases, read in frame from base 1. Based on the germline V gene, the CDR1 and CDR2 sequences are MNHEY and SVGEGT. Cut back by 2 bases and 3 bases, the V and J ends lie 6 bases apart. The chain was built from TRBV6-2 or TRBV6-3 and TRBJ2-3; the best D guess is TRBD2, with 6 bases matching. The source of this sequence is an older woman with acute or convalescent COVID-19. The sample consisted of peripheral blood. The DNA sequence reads TGTGCCAGCAGTTACCGGGAGACAGATACGCAGTATTTT. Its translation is CASSYRETDTQYF.